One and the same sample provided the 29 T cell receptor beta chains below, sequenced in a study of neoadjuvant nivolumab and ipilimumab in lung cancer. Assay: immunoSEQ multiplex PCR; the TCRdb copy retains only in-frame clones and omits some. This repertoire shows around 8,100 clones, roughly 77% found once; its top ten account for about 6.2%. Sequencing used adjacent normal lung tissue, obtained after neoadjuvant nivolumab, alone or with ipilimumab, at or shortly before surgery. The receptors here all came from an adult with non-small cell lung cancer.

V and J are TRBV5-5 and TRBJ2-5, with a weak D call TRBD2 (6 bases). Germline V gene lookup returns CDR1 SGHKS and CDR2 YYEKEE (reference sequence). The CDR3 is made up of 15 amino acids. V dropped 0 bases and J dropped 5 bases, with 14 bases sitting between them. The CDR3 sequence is CASSLAAGSGETQYF. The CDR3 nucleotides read TGTGCCAGCAGCTTGGCGGCGGGGTCAGGGGAGACCCAGTACTTC. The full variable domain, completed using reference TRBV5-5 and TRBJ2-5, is DAGVTQSPTHLIKTRGQQVTLRCSPISGHKSVSWYQQVLGQGPQFIFQYYEKEERGRGNFPDRFSARQFPNYSSELNVNALLLGDSALYLCASSLAAGSGETQYFGPGTRLLVL.

The CDR3 DNA reads TGTGCCAGCAGCCAGACAGGGGATGGCTACACCTTC. It specifies CASSQTGDGYTF. The V gene is TRBV4-2, the J gene TRBJ1-2; TRBD1 aligns across 8 bases. The ends lost 3 bases at V and 6 bases at J; junction bases unmatched: 0. Looked up from germline, CDR1 is LGHNA and CDR2 is YNFKEQ. The CDR3 totals 12 residues.

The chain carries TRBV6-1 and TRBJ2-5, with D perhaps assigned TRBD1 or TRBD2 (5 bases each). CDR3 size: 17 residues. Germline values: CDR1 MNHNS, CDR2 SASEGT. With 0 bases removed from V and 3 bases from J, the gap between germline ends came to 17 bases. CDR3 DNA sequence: TGTGCCAGCAGTGAAGCGTCGTGGGGGACCAGCAAAGAGACCCAGTACTTC. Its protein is CASSEASWGTSKETQYF.

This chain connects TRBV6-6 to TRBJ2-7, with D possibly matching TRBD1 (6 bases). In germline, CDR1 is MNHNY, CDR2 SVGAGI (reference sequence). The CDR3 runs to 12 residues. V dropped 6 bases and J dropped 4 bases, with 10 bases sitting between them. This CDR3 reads CASSYTGYEQYF. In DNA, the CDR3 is TGTGCCAGCAGCTACACAGGGTACGAGCAGTACTTC.

The CDR3 spells CASSVQGGYEQYF. The CDR3, as DNA: TGTGCCAGCAGTGTCCAGGGGGGCTACGAGCAGTACTTC. The V and J genes are TRBV2 and TRBJ2-7; weak D call: TRBD1 (7 bases). The ends were cut back, 4 bases at V and 3 bases at J, with 10 bases in the middle. This CDR3 spans 13 amino acids. Germline CDR1 is SNHLY and CDR2 is FYNNEI.

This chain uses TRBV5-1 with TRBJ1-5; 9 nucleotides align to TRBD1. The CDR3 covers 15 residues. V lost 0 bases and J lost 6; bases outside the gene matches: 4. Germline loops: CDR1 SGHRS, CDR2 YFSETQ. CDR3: CASSLGTGERQPQHF. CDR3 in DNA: TGCGCCAGCAGCTTGGGGACAGGGGAGCGTCAGCCCCAGCATTTT. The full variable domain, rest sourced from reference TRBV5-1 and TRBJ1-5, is KAGVTQTPRYLIKTRGQQVTLSCSPISGHRSVSWYQQTPGQGLQFLFEYFSETQRNKGNFPGRFSGRQFSNSRSEMNVSTLELGDSALYLCASSLGTGERQPQHFGDGTRLSIL.

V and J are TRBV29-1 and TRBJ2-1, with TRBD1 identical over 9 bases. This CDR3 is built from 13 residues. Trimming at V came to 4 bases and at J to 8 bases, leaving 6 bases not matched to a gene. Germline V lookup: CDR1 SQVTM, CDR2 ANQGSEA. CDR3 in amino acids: CSVVGQGRDEQFF. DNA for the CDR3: TGCAGCGTTGTGGGACAGGGTCGCGATGAGCAGTTCTTC.

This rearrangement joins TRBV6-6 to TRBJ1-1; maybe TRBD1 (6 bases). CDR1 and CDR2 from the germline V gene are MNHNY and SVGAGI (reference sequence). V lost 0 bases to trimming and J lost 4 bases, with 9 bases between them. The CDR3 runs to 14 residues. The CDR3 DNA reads TGTGCCAGCAGTTACTCTGGACAGTCCACTGAAGCTTTCTTT. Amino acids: CASSYSGQSTEAFF.

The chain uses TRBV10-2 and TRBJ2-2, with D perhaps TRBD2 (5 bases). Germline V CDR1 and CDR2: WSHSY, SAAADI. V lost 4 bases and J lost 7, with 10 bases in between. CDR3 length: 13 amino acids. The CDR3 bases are TGCGCCAGCAGTGGAGGGATTGGCGGGGAGCTGTTTTTT. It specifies CASSGGIGGELFF.

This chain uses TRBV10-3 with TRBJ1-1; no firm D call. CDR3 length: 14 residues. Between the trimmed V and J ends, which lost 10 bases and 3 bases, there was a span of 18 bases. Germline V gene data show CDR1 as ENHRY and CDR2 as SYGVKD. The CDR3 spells CATLTRAGDTEAFF. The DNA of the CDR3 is TGTGCCACCTTAACCCGGGCCGGGGACACTGAAGCTTTCTTT.

The CDR3 DNA reads TGCAGCGTTGAATTACCGGGACAGTCATACGAGCAGTACTTC. Residues: CSVELPGQSYEQYF. The chain uses TRBV29-1 and TRBJ2-7; 7 bases fit TRBD1. V lost 2 bases to trimming and J lost 4 bases; unmatched junction nucleotides: 8. This CDR3 comprises 14 residues. Germline V gene lookup returns CDR1 SQVTM and CDR2 ANQGSEA.

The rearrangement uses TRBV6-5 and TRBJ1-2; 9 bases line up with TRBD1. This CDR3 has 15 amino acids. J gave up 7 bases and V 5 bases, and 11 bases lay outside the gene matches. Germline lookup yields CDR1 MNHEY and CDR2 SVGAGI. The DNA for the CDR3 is TGTGCCAGCAGTCCCCTTCTACAGGGGGCCTCTGGCTACACCTTC. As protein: CASSPLLQGASGYTF.

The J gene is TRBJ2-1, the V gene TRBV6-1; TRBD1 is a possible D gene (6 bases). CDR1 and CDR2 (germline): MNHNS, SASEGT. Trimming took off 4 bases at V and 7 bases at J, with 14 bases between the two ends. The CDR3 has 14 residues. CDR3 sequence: CASSGAWGPNEQFF. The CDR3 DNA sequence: TGTGCCAGCAGTGGGGCATGGGGGCCGAATGAGCAGTTCTTC.

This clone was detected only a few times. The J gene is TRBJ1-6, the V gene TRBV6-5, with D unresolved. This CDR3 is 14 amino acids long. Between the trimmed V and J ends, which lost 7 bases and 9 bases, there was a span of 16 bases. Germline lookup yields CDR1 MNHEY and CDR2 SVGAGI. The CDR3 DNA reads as TGTGCCAGCACCCCACGAGGGAGGAGTTCACCCCTCCACTTT. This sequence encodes CASTPRGRSSPLHF.

CDR3 region: CASAARGGSYYGYTF. The CDR3 bases are TGTGCCAGCGCGGCCAGGGGAGGTTCGTACTATGGCTACACCTTC. V usage is TRBV2 and J usage is TRBJ1-2, with a possible D match to TRBD1 (6 bases). CDR1 is SNHLY, CDR2 FYNNEI, per germline. The V gene lost 8 bases and the J gene lost 3 bases, with 19 bases spanning the gap. The CDR3 runs to 15 residues.

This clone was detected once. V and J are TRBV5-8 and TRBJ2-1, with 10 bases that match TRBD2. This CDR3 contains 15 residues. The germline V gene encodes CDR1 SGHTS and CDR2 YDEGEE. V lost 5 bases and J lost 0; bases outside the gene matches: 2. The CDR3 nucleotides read TGTGCCAGCAGATCTAGCGGGGGCTCCTACAATGAGCAGTTCTTC. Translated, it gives CASRSSGGSYNEQFF.

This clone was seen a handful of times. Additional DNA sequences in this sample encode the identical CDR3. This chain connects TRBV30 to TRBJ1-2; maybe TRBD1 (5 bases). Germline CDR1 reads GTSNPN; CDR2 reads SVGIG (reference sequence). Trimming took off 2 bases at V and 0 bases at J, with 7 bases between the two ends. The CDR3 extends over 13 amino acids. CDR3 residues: CAWSRGANYGYTF. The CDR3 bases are TGTGCCTGGAGTCGGGGGGCTAACTATGGCTACACCTTC.

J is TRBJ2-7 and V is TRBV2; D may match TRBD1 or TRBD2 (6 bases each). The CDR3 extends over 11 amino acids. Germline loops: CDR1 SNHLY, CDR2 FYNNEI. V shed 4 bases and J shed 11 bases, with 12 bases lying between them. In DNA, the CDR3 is TGTGCCAGCAGTGGGCCGGGGGCGGAGTACTTC. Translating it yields CASSGPGAEYF.

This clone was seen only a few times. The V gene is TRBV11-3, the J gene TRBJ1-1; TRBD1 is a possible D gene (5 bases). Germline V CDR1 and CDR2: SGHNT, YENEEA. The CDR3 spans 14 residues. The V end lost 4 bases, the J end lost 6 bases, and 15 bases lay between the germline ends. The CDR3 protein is CASSSGTVGAEAFF. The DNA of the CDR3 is TGTGCCAGCAGCTCCGGGACGGTCGGTGCTGAAGCTTTCTTT.

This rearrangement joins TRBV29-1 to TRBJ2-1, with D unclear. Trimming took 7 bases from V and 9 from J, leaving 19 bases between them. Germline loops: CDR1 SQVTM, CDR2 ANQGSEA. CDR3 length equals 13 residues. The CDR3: CSAEPRGRSEQFF. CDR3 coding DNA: TGCAGCGCCGAACCCCGCGGTAGGAGTGAGCAGTTCTTC.

The CDR3 region is CASSSGDRHYEQYF. In nucleotides, the CDR3 is TGTGCCAGCAGTTCCGGGGACAGGCACTACGAGCAGTACTTC. The rearrangement joins TRBV27 to TRBJ2-7, with 8 positions matching TRBD1. The CDR3 extends over 14 amino acids. Losses at the gene ends were 4 bases for V and 3 bases for J; bases not matched to a gene: 5. Germline CDR1 is MNHEY and CDR2 is SMNVEV (reference sequence).

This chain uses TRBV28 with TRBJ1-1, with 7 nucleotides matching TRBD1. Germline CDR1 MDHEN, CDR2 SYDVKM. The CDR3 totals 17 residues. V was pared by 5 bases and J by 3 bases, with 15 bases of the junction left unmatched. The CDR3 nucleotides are TGTGCCAGCAGTCCTTTAGGGGGCGGACACACGGACACTGAAGCTTTCTTT. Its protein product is CASSPLGGGHTDTEAFF.

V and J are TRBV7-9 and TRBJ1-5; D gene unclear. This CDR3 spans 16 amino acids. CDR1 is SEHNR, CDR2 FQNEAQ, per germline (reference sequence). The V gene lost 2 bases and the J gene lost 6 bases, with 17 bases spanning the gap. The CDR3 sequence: CASSLSGRGWTQPQHF. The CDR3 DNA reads TGTGCCAGCAGCTTATCAGGCCGCGGGTGGACTCAGCCCCAGCATTTT.

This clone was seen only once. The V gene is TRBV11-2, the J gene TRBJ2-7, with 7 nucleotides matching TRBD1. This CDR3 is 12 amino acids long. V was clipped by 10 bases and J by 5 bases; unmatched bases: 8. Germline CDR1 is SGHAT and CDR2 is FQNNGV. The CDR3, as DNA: TGTGCCATACTCAGGGGGTCCGACGAGCAGTACTTC. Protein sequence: CAILRGSDEQYF. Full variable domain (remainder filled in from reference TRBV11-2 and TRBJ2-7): EAGVAQSPRYKIIEKRQSVAFWCNPISGHATLYWYQQILGQGPKLLIQFQNNGVVDDSQLPKDRFSAERLKGVDSTLKIQPAKLEDSAVYLCAILRGSDEQYFGPGTRLTVT.

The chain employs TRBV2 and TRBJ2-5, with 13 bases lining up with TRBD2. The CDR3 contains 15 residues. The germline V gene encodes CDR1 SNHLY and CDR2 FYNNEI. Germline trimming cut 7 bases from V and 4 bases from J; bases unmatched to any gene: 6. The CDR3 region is CASNRLAGGGETQYF. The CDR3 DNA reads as TGTGCCAGCAATCGACTAGCGGGGGGCGGAGAGACCCAGTACTTC. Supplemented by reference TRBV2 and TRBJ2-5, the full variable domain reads EPEVTQTPSHQVTQMGQEVILRCVPISNHLYFYWYRQILGQKVEFLVSFYNNEISEKSEIFDDQFSVERPDGSNFTLKIRSTKLEDSAMYFCASNRLAGGGETQYFGPGTRLLVL.

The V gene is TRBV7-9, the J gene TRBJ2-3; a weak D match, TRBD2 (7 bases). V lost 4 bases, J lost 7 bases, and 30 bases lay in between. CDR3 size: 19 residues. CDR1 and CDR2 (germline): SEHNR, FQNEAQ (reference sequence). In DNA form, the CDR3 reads TGTGCCAGCAGCTCGCCCCTCTGGACTAGTAGGGGGGGTGGACATACGCAGTATTTT. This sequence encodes CASSSPLWTSRGGGHTQYF.

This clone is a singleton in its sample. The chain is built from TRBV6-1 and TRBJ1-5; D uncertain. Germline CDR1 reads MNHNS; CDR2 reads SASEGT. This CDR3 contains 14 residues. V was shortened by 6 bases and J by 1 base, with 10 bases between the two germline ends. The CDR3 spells CASRDPGSNQPQHF. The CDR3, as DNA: TGTGCCAGCAGGGACCCGGGGAGCAATCAGCCCCAGCATTTT.

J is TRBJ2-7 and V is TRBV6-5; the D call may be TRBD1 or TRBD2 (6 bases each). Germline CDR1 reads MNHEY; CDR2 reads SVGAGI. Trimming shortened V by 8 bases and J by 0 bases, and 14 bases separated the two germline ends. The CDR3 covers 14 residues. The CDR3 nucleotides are TGTGCCAGCGGGTCGGGGGCTATCTCCTACGAGCAGTACTTC. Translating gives CASGSGAISYEQYF.

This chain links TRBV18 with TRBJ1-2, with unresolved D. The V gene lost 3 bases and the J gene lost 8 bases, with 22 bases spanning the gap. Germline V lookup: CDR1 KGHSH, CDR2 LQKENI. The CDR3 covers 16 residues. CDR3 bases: TGTGCCAGCTCACCCCCCGGACCAGTCGGATTGGGAGGCTACACCTTC. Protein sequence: CASSPPGPVGLGGYTF.